This TCR beta chain was recorded in a study of shared clonotypes between healthy human individuals. General study results and limits: Owing to a small donor count, the genetic and exposure-history diversity represented was limited.

Each subset's genomic DNA was shared equally among a number of immunoSEQ plates. Authors' processing steps: Filtering differed for immunoSEQ, which gave only junction sequences without quality scores. The method was immunoSEQ multiplex PCR; TCRdb's version includes in-frame clones alone and lacks a portion of them. The D gene and trimming were derived from the DNA, and the V and J assignments and clone size from that table. The repertoire has about 450,000 clones, roughly 83% of them found once; the top ten carry roughly 13%. This clone came up once. Its antigen is not known. The germline V gene has CDR1 MDHEN and CDR2 SYDVKM. The CDR3 runs 13 residues.

The chain joins TRBV28 to TRBJ2-5; the D is unclear. The closer fit of TRBJ2-7 to the DNA end suggests the J call may be wrong. This receptor was taken from a middle-aged woman in good health. Some clones in this sample may be carry-over from other donors' samples. The source material was PBMCs. The CDR3: CASSFPAVYEQYF. In DNA form, the CDR3 reads TGTGCCAGCAGTTTCCCGGCCGTCTACGAGCAGTACTTC.